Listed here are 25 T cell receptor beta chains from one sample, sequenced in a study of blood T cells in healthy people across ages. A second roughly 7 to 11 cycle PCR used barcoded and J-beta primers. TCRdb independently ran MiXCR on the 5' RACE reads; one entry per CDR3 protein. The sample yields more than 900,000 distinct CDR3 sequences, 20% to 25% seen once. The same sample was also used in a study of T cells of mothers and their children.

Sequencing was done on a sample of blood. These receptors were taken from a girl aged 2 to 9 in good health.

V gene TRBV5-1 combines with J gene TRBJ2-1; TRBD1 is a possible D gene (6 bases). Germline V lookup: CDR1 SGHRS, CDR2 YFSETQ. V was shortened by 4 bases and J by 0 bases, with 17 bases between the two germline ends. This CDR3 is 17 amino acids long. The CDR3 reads CASSAQGQTSSYNEQFF. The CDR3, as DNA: TGCGCCAGCAGCGCTCAGGGGCAGACAAGCTCCTACAATGAGCAGTTCTTC.

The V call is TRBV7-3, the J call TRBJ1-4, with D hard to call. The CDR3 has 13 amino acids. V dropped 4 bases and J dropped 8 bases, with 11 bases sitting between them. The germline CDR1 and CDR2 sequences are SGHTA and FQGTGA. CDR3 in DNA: TGTGCCAGCAGCTGGGAGGAGGGCGAAAAACTGTTTTTT. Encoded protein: CASSWEEGEKLFF.

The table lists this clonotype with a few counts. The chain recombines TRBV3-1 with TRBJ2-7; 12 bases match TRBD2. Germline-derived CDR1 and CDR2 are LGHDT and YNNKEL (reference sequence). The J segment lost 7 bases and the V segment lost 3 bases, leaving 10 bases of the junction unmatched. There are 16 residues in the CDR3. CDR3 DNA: TGTGCCAGCAGCCATTCTAGCGGGAGGGCCCTCCAAGAGCAGTACTTC. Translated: CASSHSSGRALQEQYF.

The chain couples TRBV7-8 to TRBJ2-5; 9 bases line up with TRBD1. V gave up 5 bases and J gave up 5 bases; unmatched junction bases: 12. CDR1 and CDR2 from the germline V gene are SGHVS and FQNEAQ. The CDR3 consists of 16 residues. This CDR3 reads CASSSRRDRVPETQYF. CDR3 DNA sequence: TGTGCCAGCAGCAGCCGCCGGGACAGGGTCCCCGAGACCCAGTACTTC.

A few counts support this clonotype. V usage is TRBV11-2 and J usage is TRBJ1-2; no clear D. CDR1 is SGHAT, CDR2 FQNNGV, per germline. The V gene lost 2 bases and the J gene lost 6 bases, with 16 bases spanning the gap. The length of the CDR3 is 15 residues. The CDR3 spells CASSLTAGLRDGYTF. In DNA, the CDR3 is TGTGCCAGCAGCTTAACGGCAGGCCTGAGAGATGGCTACACCTTC.

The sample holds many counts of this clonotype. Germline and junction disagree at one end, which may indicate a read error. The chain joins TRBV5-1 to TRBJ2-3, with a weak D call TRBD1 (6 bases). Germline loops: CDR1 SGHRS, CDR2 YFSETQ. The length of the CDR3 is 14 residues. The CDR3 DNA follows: TGTGCCAGCAGCTTAGTGGGGGCCACAGATACGCAGTATTTT. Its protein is CASSLVGATDTQYF.

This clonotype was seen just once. The CDR3, as DNA: TGCAGTGCTAGGTTGGTAGGGACGAAGAATCAGCCCCAGCATTTT. This gives the protein CSARLVGTKNQPQHF. V is TRBV20-1 and J is TRBJ1-5, with D perhaps TRBD1 (5 bases). The germline gives CDR1 DFQATT, CDR2 SNEGSKA (reference sequence). The V and J ends lost 3 bases and 4 bases respectively, with 16 bases between them. The CDR3 sequence is 15 residues long.

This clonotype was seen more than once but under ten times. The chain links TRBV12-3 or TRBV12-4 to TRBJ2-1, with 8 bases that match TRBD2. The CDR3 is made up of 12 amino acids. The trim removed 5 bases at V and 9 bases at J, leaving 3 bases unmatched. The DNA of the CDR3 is TGTGCCAGCAGTGACGCGGGAGGTGAGCAGTTCTTC. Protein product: CASSDAGGEQFF.

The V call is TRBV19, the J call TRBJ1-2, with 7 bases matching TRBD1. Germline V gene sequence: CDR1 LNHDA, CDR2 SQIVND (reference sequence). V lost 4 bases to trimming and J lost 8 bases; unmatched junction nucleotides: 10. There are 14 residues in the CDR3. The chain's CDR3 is CASSSQDRVEGYTF. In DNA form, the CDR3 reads TGTGCCAGTAGTAGCCAAGACAGGGTCGAAGGCTACACCTTC.

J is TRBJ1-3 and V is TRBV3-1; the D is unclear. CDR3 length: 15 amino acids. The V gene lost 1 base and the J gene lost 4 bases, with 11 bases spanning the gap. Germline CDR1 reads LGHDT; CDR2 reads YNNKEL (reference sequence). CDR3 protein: CASSQVGAAGNTIYF. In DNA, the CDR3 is TGTGCCAGCAGCCAAGTTGGAGCAGCCGGAAACACCATATATTTT.

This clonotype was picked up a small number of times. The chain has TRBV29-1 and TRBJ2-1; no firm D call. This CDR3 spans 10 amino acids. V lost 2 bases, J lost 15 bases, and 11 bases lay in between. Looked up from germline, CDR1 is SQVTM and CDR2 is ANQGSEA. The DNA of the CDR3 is TGCAGCGTTGAATCGCAGGTCCCGTTCTTC. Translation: CSVESQVPFF.

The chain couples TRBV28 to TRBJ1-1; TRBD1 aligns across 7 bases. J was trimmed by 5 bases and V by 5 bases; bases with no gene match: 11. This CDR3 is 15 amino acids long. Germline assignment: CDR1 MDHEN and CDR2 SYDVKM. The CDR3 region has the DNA TGTGCCAGCAGTCTGTATACGACAGGGAGGACTGAAGCTTTCTTT. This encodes CASSLYTTGRTEAFF.

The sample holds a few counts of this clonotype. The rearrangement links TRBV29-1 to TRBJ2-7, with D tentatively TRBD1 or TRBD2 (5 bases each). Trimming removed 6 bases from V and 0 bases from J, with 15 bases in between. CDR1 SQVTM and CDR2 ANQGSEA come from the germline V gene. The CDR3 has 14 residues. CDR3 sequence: CSVIPGRSSYEQYF. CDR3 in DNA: TGCAGCGTAATACCGGGACGTAGCTCCTACGAGCAGTACTTC.

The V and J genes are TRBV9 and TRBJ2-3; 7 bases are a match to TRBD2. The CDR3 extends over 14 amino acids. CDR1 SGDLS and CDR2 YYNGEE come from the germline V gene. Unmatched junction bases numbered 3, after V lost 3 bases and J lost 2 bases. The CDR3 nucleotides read TGTGCCAGCAGCGCCGGACTAGACACAGATACGCAGTATTTT. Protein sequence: CASSAGLDTDTQYF.

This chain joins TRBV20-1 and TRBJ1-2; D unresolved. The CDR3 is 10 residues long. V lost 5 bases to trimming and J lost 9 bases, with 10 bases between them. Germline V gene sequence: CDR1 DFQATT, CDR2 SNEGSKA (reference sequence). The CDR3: CSAGEGRYTF. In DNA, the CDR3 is TGCAGTGCTGGTGAGGGTCGCTACACCTTC.

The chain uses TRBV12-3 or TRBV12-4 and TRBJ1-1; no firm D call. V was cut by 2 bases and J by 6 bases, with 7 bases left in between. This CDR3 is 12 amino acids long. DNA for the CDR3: TGTGCCAGCAGTTTATTACGCTCTGAAGCTTTCTTT. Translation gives CASSLLRSEAFF.

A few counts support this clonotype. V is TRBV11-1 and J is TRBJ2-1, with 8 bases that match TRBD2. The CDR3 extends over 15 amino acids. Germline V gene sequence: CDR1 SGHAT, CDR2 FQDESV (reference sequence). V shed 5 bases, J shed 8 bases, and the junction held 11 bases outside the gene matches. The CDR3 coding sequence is TGTGCCAGCAGCCCAACCGGACTAGCCGGCTATGAGCAGTTCTTC. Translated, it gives CASSPTGLAGYEQFF.

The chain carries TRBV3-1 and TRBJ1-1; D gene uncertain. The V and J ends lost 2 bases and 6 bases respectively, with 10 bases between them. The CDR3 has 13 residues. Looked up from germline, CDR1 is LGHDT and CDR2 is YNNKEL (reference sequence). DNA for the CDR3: TGTGCCAGCAGCCAACTACAGTTAGCTGAAGCTTTCTTT. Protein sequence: CASSQLQLAEAFF.

CDR3 sequence (DNA): TGTGCCAGCAGCCCCGGGCGGGAGACTACTAAAGAGACCCAGTACTTC. Amino acid sequence: CASSPGRETTKETQYF. The V and J genes are TRBV7-3 and TRBJ2-5; 7 bases align to TRBD2. J lost 3 bases, V lost 5 bases, and 12 bases had no gene match. Germline V gene data show CDR1 as SGHTA and CDR2 as FQGTGA. CDR3 length equals 16 residues.

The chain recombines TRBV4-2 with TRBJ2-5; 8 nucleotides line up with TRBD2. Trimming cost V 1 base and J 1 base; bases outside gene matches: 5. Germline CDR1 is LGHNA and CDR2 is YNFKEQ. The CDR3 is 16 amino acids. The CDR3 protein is CASSQVSAGAQETQYF. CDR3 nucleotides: TGTGCCAGCAGCCAAGTTTCAGCGGGGGCCCAAGAGACCCAGTACTTC.

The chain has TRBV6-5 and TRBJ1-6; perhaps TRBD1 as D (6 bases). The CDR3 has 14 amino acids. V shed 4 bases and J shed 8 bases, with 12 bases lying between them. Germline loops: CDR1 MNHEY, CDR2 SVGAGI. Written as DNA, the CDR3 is TGTGCCAGCAGTTGGGGCGGGGGCGATTCACCCCTCCACTTT. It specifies CASSWGGGDSPLHF.

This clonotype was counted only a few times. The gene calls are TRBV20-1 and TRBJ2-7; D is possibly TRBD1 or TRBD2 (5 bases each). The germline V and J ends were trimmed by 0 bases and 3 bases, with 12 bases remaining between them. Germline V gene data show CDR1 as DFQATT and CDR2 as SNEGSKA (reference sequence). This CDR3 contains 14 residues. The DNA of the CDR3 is TGCAGTGCTAGAGAGCTGGGGGTCCACTACGAGCAGTACTTC. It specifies CSARELGVHYEQYF.

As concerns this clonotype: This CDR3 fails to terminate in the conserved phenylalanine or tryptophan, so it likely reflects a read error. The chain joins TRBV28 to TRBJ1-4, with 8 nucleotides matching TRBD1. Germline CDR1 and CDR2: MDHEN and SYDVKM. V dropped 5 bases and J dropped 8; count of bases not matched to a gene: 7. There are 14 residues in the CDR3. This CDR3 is CASSTGTGGEKLFL. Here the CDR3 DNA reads TGTGCCAGCAGTACCGGGACAGGAGGGGAAAAACTGTTTTTG.

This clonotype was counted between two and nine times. The CDR3 sequence: CASSLYRGFRDEQFF. The DNA for the CDR3 is TGTGCCAGCAGCTTATACAGGGGGTTTCGGGATGAGCAGTTCTTC. V and J are TRBV11-2 and TRBJ2-1; TRBD1 agrees at 8 bases. This CDR3 has 15 amino acids. With V trimmed by 2 bases and J by 8 bases, 8 bases remained unmatched. Germline CDR1 SGHAT, CDR2 FQNNGV.

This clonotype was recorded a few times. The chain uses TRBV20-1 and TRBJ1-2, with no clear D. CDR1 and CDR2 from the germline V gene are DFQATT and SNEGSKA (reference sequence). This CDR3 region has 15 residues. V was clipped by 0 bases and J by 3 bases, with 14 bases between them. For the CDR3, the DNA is TGCAGTGCTAGAGATCCCGGCCGATCGTACTATGGCTACACCTTC. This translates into CSARDPGRSYYGYTF.